Each of the 5 T cell receptor beta chains below was sequenced from the same sample in a study of T cells in Graves' hyperthyroidism and ophthalmopathy. There were TCR beta CDR3 regions amplified from RNA transcripts. The HTBI primer set was used in a first-round RT-PCR of the TCR CDR3. TCRdb re-derived calls from the multiplex PCR reads in MiXCR, one entry per CDR3 protein. The sample carries a few hundred thousand distinct CDR3 sequences, 15% to 19% recorded once. Sequencing was carried out using blood. Source of these receptors: a woman in her thirties with Graves' hyperthyroidism.

The V gene is TRBV19, the J gene TRBJ1-6; 12 nucleotides line up with TRBD1. There are 17 residues in the CDR3. V lost 10 bases to trimming and J lost 7 bases; unmatched junction nucleotides: 14. Germline V gene lookup returns CDR1 LNHDA and CDR2 SQIVND (reference sequence). The CDR3, as DNA: TGTGCCACCTCCCTTTACGGGGACAGGGGGCAAAATTCACCCCTCCACTTT. Translated: CATSLYGDRGQNSPLHF.

This clonotype has a handful of counts. This sequence joins TRBV6-1 and TRBJ1-1; no firm D call. V was shortened by 8 bases and J by 0 bases, with 22 bases between the two germline ends. Per the germline V gene, CDR1 is MNHNS and CDR2 is SASEGT. The CDR3 loop spans 17 amino acids. CDR3 protein: CASVPQGQSIMNTEAFF. The DNA of the CDR3 is TGTGCCAGCGTCCCCCAAGGTCAGTCAATCATGAACACTGAAGCTTTCTTT.

This clonotype was seen repeatedly, ten times or more. This chain connects TRBV7-3 to TRBJ2-7; D possibly corresponds to TRBD2 (6 bases). In germline, CDR1 is SGHTA, CDR2 FQGTGA. V lost 1 base and J lost 1, with 20 bases in between. This CDR3 is 18 amino acids long. CDR3 residues: CASSLNPPGLPTSYEQYF. CDR3 bases: TGTGCCAGCAGCTTAAACCCCCCGGGACTCCCTACATCCTACGAGCAGTACTTC.

This clonotype has a count of ten or more. The V gene is TRBV7-9, the J gene TRBJ2-7, with D tentatively TRBD1 or TRBD2 (5 bases each). Germline assignment: CDR1 SEHNR and CDR2 FQNEAQ (reference sequence). The CDR3 sequence is 16 residues long. The germline V and J ends were trimmed by 1 base and 0 bases, with 13 bases remaining between them. The CDR3 coding sequence is TGTGCCAGCAGCTTAGGGGGACGGTTTGGCTCCTACGAGCAGTACTTC. It translates to CASSLGGRFGSYEQYF.

This CDR3 is CASSFYGLAGRRDTQYF. In nucleotides, the CDR3 is TGTGCCAGCAGCTTTTATGGACTAGCGGGACGACGAGATACGCAGTATTTT. V gene TRBV7-2 combines with J gene TRBJ2-3; TRBD2 agrees at 12 bases. Germline assignment: CDR1 SGHTA and CDR2 FQGNSA. The CDR3 is 17 residues long. J was trimmed by 5 bases and V by 3 bases; bases with no gene match: 9.